The 11 T cell receptor beta chains below come from one sample, sequenced in a study of cytomegalovirus exposure and HLA in healthy donors (dated by TCRdb to about 2017). The method behind the library was the immunoSEQ multiplex PCR assay. The multiplex PCR relied on a mix of 60 forward primers for TCR Vbeta segments and 13 reverse primers for TCR Jbeta segments. The table was pulled from immuneACCESS by TCRdb, which kept in-frame rearrangements only. Such tables lose some clones; where checked, under half of the loss comes from unresolved V genes, and the rest has no known cause. For this sample there are under 200,000 clones; 65% to 90% appear just once. The ten largest account for almost 2% of the sample. The sample was PBMCs. The receptors shown here come from a woman younger than 35 in good health and CMV-seronegative.

This clone was seen a handful of times. The chain combines TRBV7-9 with TRBJ2-1; TRBD2 matches at 7 bases. This CDR3 has 14 amino acids. J gave up 8 bases and V 1 base, and 5 bases lay outside the gene matches. The V gene's germline CDR1 is SEHNR and CDR2 FQNEAQ (reference sequence). CDR3 protein: CASSLVVGRDEQFF. The CDR3 bases are TGTGCCAGCAGCTTAGTGGTGGGGAGGGATGAGCAGTTCTTC.

V gene TRBV4-1 combines with J gene TRBJ2-6; a weak D match, TRBD2 (6 bases). This CDR3 region has 18 residues. Trimming pared 1 base from V and 4 bases from J, leaving 17 bases between. Per germline, CDR1 MGHRA and CDR2 YSYEKL. This chain's CDR3 is CASSQVGSRGAGANVLTF. CDR3 DNA sequence: TGCGCCAGCAGCCAAGTCGGGAGTAGGGGAGCCGGGGCCAACGTCCTGACTTTC.

The gene calls are TRBV4-1 and TRBJ2-3; D is uncertain. The CDR3 consists of 15 residues. V was pared by 0 bases and J by 4 bases, with 11 bases between. Germline V gene data show CDR1 as MGHRA and CDR2 as YSYEKL. CDR3 region: CASSQDLGVSDTQYF. CDR3 coding DNA: TGCGCCAGCAGCCAAGATCTAGGTGTTTCAGATACGCAGTATTTT.

This chain connects TRBV2 to TRBJ2-2; possible D gene TRBD1, 5 bases. Germline CDR1 and CDR2: SNHLY and FYNNEI. The ends were cut back, 5 bases at V and 7 bases at J, with 11 bases in the middle. This CDR3 contains 13 residues. CDR3 in DNA: TGTGCCAGCAGTCCAGGGTTAAACGGGGAGCTGTTTTTT. This sequence encodes CASSPGLNGELFF. Variable domain in full (rest from reference TRBV2 and TRBJ2-2): EPEVTQTPSHQVTQMGQEVILRCVPISNHLYFYWYRQILGQKVEFLVSFYNNEISEKSEIFDDQFSVERPDGSNFTLKIRSTKLEDSAMYFCASSPGLNGELFFGEGSRLTVL.

The chain uses TRBV7-9 and TRBJ2-3; 11 bases align to TRBD2. The CDR3 contains 17 residues. V lost 3 bases and J lost 3; bases outside the gene matches: 8. CDR1 and CDR2 (germline): SEHNR, FQNEAQ (reference sequence). The CDR3 coding sequence is TGTGCCAGCAGCTTCGGGGCCGCTAGCGGGGGGACAGATACGCAGTATTTT. Translation gives CASSFGAASGGTDTQYF.

V is TRBV7-3 and J is TRBJ2-5; D perhaps matches TRBD2 (6 bases). The germline V gene has CDR1 SGHTA and CDR2 FQGTGA. The CDR3 consists of 15 residues. V lost 5 bases to trimming and J lost 5 bases, with 18 bases between them. As DNA, the CDR3 is TGTGCCAGCAGCCTCACCCTCGGGGGTTGGGAGACCCAGTACTTC. Encoded protein: CASSLTLGGWETQYF.

The chain carries TRBV27 and TRBJ2-7, with 8 bases matching TRBD2. The V and J ends lost 3 bases and 2 bases, in that order; junction bases with no gene match: 12. The CDR3 totals 17 residues. Germline lookup yields CDR1 MNHEY and CDR2 SMNVEV (reference sequence). The CDR3 sequence is CASSLIGSTSGTYEQYF. DNA of the CDR3: TGTGCCAGCAGTTTGATTGGGTCAACTAGCGGTACCTACGAGCAGTACTTC.

The V call is TRBV18, the J call TRBJ1-4; 7 nucleotides align to TRBD1. The CDR3 length is 14 residues. Germline CDR1 is KGHSH and CDR2 is LQKENI. J was trimmed by 8 bases and V by 2 bases; bases with no gene match: 5. This chain's CDR3 is CASSPGTVTEKLFF. CDR3 in DNA: TGTGCCAGCTCACCAGGGACAGTAACCGAAAAACTGTTTTTT.

The chain is built from TRBV5-1 and TRBJ1-5; 9 bases align to TRBD1. V shed 0 bases, J shed 6 bases, and the junction held 7 bases outside the gene matches. Germline loops: CDR1 SGHRS, CDR2 YFSETQ. The CDR3 is made up of 16 amino acids. The CDR3: CASSLAGTGSGQPQHF. The CDR3 DNA sequence: TGCGCCAGCAGCTTGGCCGGGACAGGGAGCGGTCAGCCCCAGCATTTT.

The CDR3 DNA sequence: TGTGCCAGCAGCACAGGGATCCGGAATCAGCCCCAGCATTTT. This codes for CASSTGIRNQPQHF. The chain carries TRBV6-5 and TRBJ1-5; TRBD1 is a possible D gene (6 bases). Germline lookup yields CDR1 MNHEY and CDR2 SVGAGI. The CDR3 runs to 14 residues. The V end was cut by 6 bases, the J end by 4 bases, with 13 bases between.

The chain employs TRBV5-6 and TRBJ2-4, with D perhaps matching TRBD1 (5 bases). The CDR3 loop spans 15 amino acids. Per the germline V gene, CDR1 is SGHDT and CDR2 is YYEEEE. The germline V and J ends were trimmed by 0 bases and 0 bases, with 7 bases remaining between them. CDR3 residues: CASSLATGAKNIQYF. CDR3 coding DNA: TGTGCCAGCAGCTTGGCCACAGGAGCCAAAAACATTCAGTACTTC.